This passage covers 13 T cell receptor beta chains from one sample sequenced in a study of blood T cell repertoires in COVID-19. Libraries were prepared by immunoSEQ multiplex PCR; TCRdb keeps only in-frame clonotypes and omits some of them. The sample has about 170,000 clones, about nine tenths seen once. The material sequenced was peripheral blood. The receptor source for this set is a man aged 25 to 45 with COVID-19, enrolled during active disease.

The chain combines TRBV19 with TRBJ1-2; 7 bases line up with TRBD1. The CDR3 has 15 amino acids. CDR1 and CDR2 (germline): LNHDA, SQIVND (reference sequence). V shed 5 bases, J shed 4 bases, and the junction held 10 bases outside the gene matches. DNA for the CDR3: TGTGCCAGTAGTGTTGGGACAGTAGACCTCTATGGCTACACCTTC. Its translation: CASSVGTVDLYGYTF. The full variable domain, with the rest looked up from reference TRBV19 and TRBJ1-2, is DGGITQSPKYLFRKEGQNVTLSCEQNLNHDAMYWYRQDPGQGLRLIYYSQIVNDFQKGDIAEGYSVSREKKESFPLTVTSAQKNPTAFYLCASSVGTVDLYGYTFGSGTRLTVV.

The chain combines TRBV27 with TRBJ2-7, with TRBD1 as a possible D gene (5 bases). V lost 3 bases and J lost 2, with 11 bases in between. CDR3 size: 14 residues. From germline, CDR1 is MNHEY and CDR2 SMNVEV (reference sequence). This chain's CDR3 is CASSFSRGPYEQYF. CDR3 bases: TGTGCCAGCAGTTTTAGTAGGGGCCCCTACGAGCAGTACTTC.

The CDR3 protein is CASSTGQGNSPLHF. DNA of the CDR3: TGTGCCAGCAGCACAGGACAGGGTAATTCACCCCTCCACTTT. This sequence joins TRBV7-9 and TRBJ1-6; the match to TRBD1 covers 8 bases. V lost 5 bases and J lost 6; bases outside the gene matches: 3. Germline CDR1 and CDR2: SEHNR and FQNEAQ (reference sequence). The CDR3 has 14 residues.

With respect to this clone: Other nucleotide sequences from this sample produce the same CDR3. This chain uses TRBV30 with TRBJ2-7; D gene ambiguous. The germline V gene encodes CDR1 GTSNPN and CDR2 SVGIG (reference sequence). Deletions cut 3 bases from V and 2 bases from J, with 5 bases between. This CDR3 has 11 residues. DNA for the CDR3: TGTGCCTGGAGCAACACCTACGAGCAGTACTTC. It yields the protein CAWSNTYEQYF.

This chain links TRBV5-3 with TRBJ2-6; no definite D call. TRBV5-3 falls under the ORF class, with uncertain function. This CDR3 has 15 residues. V was shortened by 5 bases and J by 0 bases, with 9 bases between the two germline ends. DNA of the CDR3: TGTGCCAGAAGTTACTTATACTCTGGGGCCAACGTCCTGACTTTC. It is translated as CARSYLYSGANVLTF.

The chain is built from TRBV12-5 and TRBJ1-2; D possibly corresponds to TRBD1 (5 bases). V was shortened by 0 bases and J by 8 bases, with 19 bases between the two germline ends. This CDR3 contains 16 residues. CDR1 LGHNT and CDR2 FRNRAP come from the germline V gene. The CDR3: CASGLVLGQGFWGYTF. The CDR3 DNA is TGTGCTAGTGGTTTGGTACTTGGGCAGGGTTTTTGGGGCTACACCTTC.

The chain combines TRBV3-1 (or the pseudogene TRBV3-2) with TRBJ1-2; no definite D call. The CDR3 has 16 residues. Trimming stripped 0 bases from V and 4 bases from J, with 15 bases between. Germline V gene sequence: CDR1 LGHDT, CDR2 YNNKEL (reference sequence). DNA of the CDR3: TGTGCCAGCAGCCAAGAACCAGGCAGGTTCGGCTATGGCTACACCTTC. Amino acids: CASSQEPGRFGYGYTF.

Of note for this clone: Other DNA variants within this sample encode the same CDR3. The gene calls are TRBV7-3 and TRBJ1-2; 7 bases align to TRBD1. Looked up from germline, CDR1 is SGHTA and CDR2 is FQGTGA. The V gene end was trimmed by 5 bases and the J gene end by 2 bases; junction bases not matched to a gene: 2. The CDR3 contains 13 residues. The CDR3 reads CASSPGQNYGYTF. The DNA for the CDR3 is TGTGCCAGCAGCCCGGGACAGAACTATGGCTACACCTTC.

In this sample, this clone turned up once. The chain is built from TRBV18 and TRBJ1-6; D may be TRBD1 (6 bases). The CDR3 has 14 residues. Trimming stripped 2 bases from V and 9 bases from J, with 11 bases between. Per germline, CDR1 KGHSH and CDR2 LQKENI. The CDR3 DNA reads as TGTGCCAGCTCACCAAACAGGGACACTTCACCCCTCCACTTT. Translated: CASSPNRDTSPLHF.

The rearrangement uses TRBV5-4 and TRBJ1-2, with 7 bases fitting TRBD1. CDR3 length: 16 amino acids. CDR1 and CDR2 from the germline V gene are SGHNT and YYREEE (reference sequence). Trimming took 4 bases from V and 8 from J; bases not matched to a gene: 17. The CDR3 sequence is CASSPPTGTEPRGYTF. CDR3 DNA sequence: TGTGCCAGCAGCCCCCCGACTGGGACAGAACCACGGGGCTACACCTTC.

V gene TRBV7-9 combines with J gene TRBJ2-5; a weak D match, TRBD2 (6 bases). The germline V gene encodes CDR1 SEHNR and CDR2 FQNEAQ (reference sequence). The CDR3 sequence is 14 residues long. Trimming left V 3 bases short and J 3 bases short, with 11 bases between. This chain's CDR3 is CASSLAGIKETQYF. The CDR3 coding sequence is TGTGCCAGCAGCTTGGCGGGGATTAAAGAGACCCAGTACTTC.

This chain connects TRBV27 to TRBJ1-5; 8 bases agree with TRBD1. The germline gives CDR1 MNHEY, CDR2 SMNVEV (reference sequence). This CDR3 spans 16 amino acids. The ends lost 0 bases at V and 3 bases at J; junction bases unmatched: 4. This CDR3 reads CASSLSQGEYNQPQHF. The CDR3 nucleotides are TGTGCCAGCAGTTTATCACAGGGGGAGTACAATCAGCCCCAGCATTTT.

The genes are TRBV7-2 and TRBJ2-1, with D maybe TRBD2 (5 bases). The CDR3 runs to 16 residues. V was shortened by 1 base and J by 2 bases, with 12 bases between the two germline ends. Germline V lookup: CDR1 SGHTA, CDR2 FQGNSA. The CDR3 DNA sequence: TGTGCCAGCAGCTTAGGGAGAGGGTCGGCCTACAATGAGCAGTTCTTC. Translation: CASSLGRGSAYNEQFF.